The 26 T cell receptor beta chains given below trace back to one sample, sequenced in a study of blood T cell repertoires in COVID-19. This table comes from immunoSEQ multiplex PCR, and its TCRdb copy is limited to in-frame clones, with some not included. The table shows roughly 160,000 clones, with roughly 85% occurring only once. Specimen: peripheral blood. The receptors were gathered from a man aged 40-50 years with acute or convalescent COVID-19.

V is TRBV6-5 and J is TRBJ1-1; D is unresolved. Trimming took 4 bases from V and 1 from J, leaving 7 bases between them. The CDR3 sequence is 13 residues long. CDR1 is MNHEY and CDR2 is SVGAGI in the germline V gene. CDR3 bases: TGTGCCAGCAGTTTTGGAGAGAACACTGAAGCTTTCTTT. This gives the protein CASSFGENTEAFF.

A word on this clone: Other nucleotide sequences in the sample specify the same CDR3. The rearrangement links TRBV3-1 (or the pseudogene TRBV3-2) to TRBJ1-1; D is possibly TRBD1 (5 bases). The CDR3 length is 16 residues. The germline V gene encodes CDR1 LGHDT and CDR2 YNNKEL (reference sequence). V was cut by 6 bases and J by 4 bases, with 21 bases left in between. For the CDR3, the DNA is TGTGCCAGCAGTCGTCTAGGCTTGGGGGGGAGCACTGAAGCTTTCTTT. Amino acids: CASSRLGLGGSTEAFF.

V gene TRBV23-1 combines with J gene TRBJ1-1; a possible D gene is TRBD1 (5 bases). TRBV23-1 is reported as an ORF; its role is uncertain. The CDR3 sequence is 13 residues long. V lost 9 bases, J lost 5 bases, and 16 bases lay in between. CDR3 nucleotide sequence: TGCGCCAGAGGAGGGTTCAGGGAGACTGAAGCTTTCTTT. Its translation: CARGGFRETEAFF.

The V gene is TRBV6-5, the J gene TRBJ1-2, with D unresolved. Germline values: CDR1 MNHEY, CDR2 SVGAGI. The CDR3 totals 12 residues. The V and J ends lost 6 bases and 7 bases respectively, with 12 bases between them. The CDR3 here is CASRVQSTGYTF. The CDR3 nucleotides read TGTGCCAGCAGGGTGCAGTCAACTGGCTACACCTTC.

As regards this clone: The identical CDR3 is also encoded by other nucleotide sequences in the sample. V usage is TRBV29-1 and J usage is TRBJ1-1; TRBD1 aligns across 7 bases. Trimming cost V 5 bases and J 2 bases; bases outside gene matches: 5. The germline CDR1 and CDR2 sequences are SQVTM and ANQGSEA. This CDR3 has 13 residues. CDR3 region: CSVLRDRNTEAFF. The CDR3, as DNA: TGCAGCGTTCTCCGGGACAGAAACACTGAAGCTTTCTTT.

The V and J genes are TRBV28 and TRBJ1-5; D gene unclear. V was pared by 2 bases and J by 6 bases, with 8 bases between. The length of the CDR3 is 13 residues. Germline V CDR1 and CDR2: MDHEN, SYDVKM. CDR3 in amino acids: CASSLAGSQPQHF. CDR3 DNA: TGTGCCAGCAGTTTAGCGGGATCTCAGCCCCAGCATTTT.

V and J are TRBV5-1 and TRBJ1-4; 9 bases line up with TRBD1. The CDR3 consists of 14 residues. Per germline, CDR1 SGHRS and CDR2 YFSETQ. Trimming at V came to 3 bases and at J to 7 bases, leaving 4 bases not matched to a gene. The chain's CDR3 is CASSWTGASEKLFF. The CDR3 DNA is TGCGCCAGCAGCTGGACAGGGGCCAGTGAAAAACTGTTTTTT.

This chain joins TRBV5-1 and TRBJ2-7; tentative D call: TRBD1 (6 bases). Germline V gives CDR1 SGHRS, CDR2 YFSETQ. V was clipped by 7 bases and J by 2 bases, with 13 bases between them. This CDR3 contains 13 residues. The CDR3 DNA sequence: TGCGCCAGCTCCCGGGACACGACCTACGAGCAGTACTTC. Amino acids: CASSRDTTYEQYF.

This clone was picked up a small number of times. V gene TRBV19 combines with J gene TRBJ1-1, with TRBD1 matching 9 bases. The V segment lost 7 bases and the J segment 8 bases; nucleotides outside the gene matches: 20. The germline V gene encodes CDR1 LNHDA and CDR2 SQIVND (reference sequence). The CDR3 covers 17 residues. The CDR3 DNA is TGTGCCAGTATTTCCTGGGGTGGATGGGACAGGGTGCAAGAAGCTTTCTTT. Its translation is CASISWGGWDRVQEAFF.

V and J are TRBV9 and TRBJ1-2, with TRBD1 matching over 7 bases. With V trimmed by 3 bases and J by 5 bases, 16 bases remained unmatched. Germline V gene lookup returns CDR1 SGDLS and CDR2 YYNGEE. CDR3 size: 17 residues. CDR3: CASSGELGTATNYGYTF. The CDR3 region has the DNA TGTGCCAGCAGCGGAGAGCTCGGGACAGCAACCAATTATGGCTACACCTTC.

This chain joins TRBV15 and TRBJ2-4; 9 positions agree with TRBD1. V lost 1 base to trimming and J lost 8 bases; unmatched junction nucleotides: 6. CDR1 and CDR2 from the germline V gene are LNHNV and YYDKDF (reference sequence). This CDR3 spans 15 amino acids. Here the CDR3 DNA reads TGTGCCACCAGCAGAGCGGGGACAGGGATGGACATTCAGTACTTC. Its translation: CATSRAGTGMDIQYF.

The chain carries TRBV7-8 and TRBJ2-3; weak D call: TRBD2 (7 bases). V gave up 3 bases and J gave up 6 bases, with 16 bases separating them. The germline V gene has CDR1 SGHVS and CDR2 FQNEAQ. This CDR3 has 15 amino acids. CDR3 sequence: CASSFGGRSWDTQYF. The CDR3 region has the DNA TGTGCCAGCAGCTTCGGGGGGCGGTCTTGGGATACGCAGTATTTT.

This rearrangement joins TRBV6-5 to TRBJ1-5; D may be TRBD1 (5 bases). CDR3 size: 13 residues. Trimming stripped 10 bases from V and 4 bases from J, with 14 bases between. From germline, CDR1 is MNHEY and CDR2 SVGAGI. CDR3 in DNA: TGTGCCACCCGGTGGGGGGTTAATCAGCCCCAGCATTTT. Amino acids: CATRWGVNQPQHF.

CDR3 nucleotide sequence: TGTGCCAGTAGTATCGACAGGGGGGAGACAGATACGCAGTATTTT. Its translation is CASSIDRGETDTQYF. The rearrangement links TRBV19 to TRBJ2-3; 9 bases fit TRBD1. Trimming took 3 bases from V and 3 from J; bases not matched to a gene: 4. Germline-derived CDR1 and CDR2 are LNHDA and SQIVND (reference sequence). The CDR3 covers 15 residues.

The V and J genes are TRBV4-2 and TRBJ1-2; 9 bases fit TRBD1. Trimming cost V 4 bases and J 8 bases; bases outside gene matches: 11. In germline, CDR1 is LGHNA, CDR2 YNFKEQ. The CDR3 has 15 amino acids. The CDR3 bases are TGTGCCAGCAGCCGACCCCTCGACAGGGGGAACGGCTACACCTTC. It yields the protein CASSRPLDRGNGYTF.

This clone appeared once. V is TRBV18 and J is TRBJ1-2, with no clear D. Trimming removed 2 bases at V and 1 base at J, with 8 bases between. The CDR3 is made up of 14 amino acids. Germline V gene sequence: CDR1 KGHSH, CDR2 LQKENI. The CDR3 region is CASSPKQVNYGYTF. As DNA, the CDR3 is TGTGCCAGCTCACCAAAACAAGTTAACTATGGCTACACCTTC.

V is TRBV18 and J is TRBJ2-2; the match to TRBD1 covers 9 bases. The junction had 7 bases not matched to a gene; V was cut back by 6 bases and J by 5 bases. Per the germline V gene, CDR1 is KGHSH and CDR2 is LQKENI. The CDR3 totals 15 residues. Here the CDR3 DNA reads TGTGCCAGCTCTACGACAGGGGGTATGACCGGGGAGCTGTTTTTT. The encoded protein is CASSTTGGMTGELFF.

This clone has only one observation. The chain is built from TRBV5-1 and TRBJ2-5; 11 bases match TRBD2. V lost 1 base to trimming and J lost 2 bases; unmatched junction nucleotides: 4. This CDR3 comprises 16 residues. Germline V gene lookup returns CDR1 SGHRS and CDR2 YFSETQ. The CDR3 coding sequence is TGCGCCAGCAGCTTGAATAGCGGGGGGGTTCAAGAGACCCAGTACTTC. It codes for CASSLNSGGVQETQYF. The full variable domain, in which reference TRBV5-1 and TRBJ2-5 provide the parts outside the CDR3, is KAGVTQTPRYLIKTRGQQVTLSCSPISGHRSVSWYQQTPGQGLQFLFEYFSETQRNKGNFPGRFSGRQFSNSRSEMNVSTLELGDSALYLCASSLNSGGVQETQYFGPGTRLLVL.

The rearrangement uses TRBV6-5 and TRBJ1-1; D is unclear. This CDR3 spans 13 amino acids. V was cut by 11 bases and J by 4 bases, with 17 bases left in between. CDR1 and CDR2 from the germline V gene are MNHEY and SVGAGI. CDR3 region: CAHMRAEGTEAFF. The CDR3 bases are TGTGCCCATATGAGAGCGGAGGGCACTGAAGCTTTCTTT.

This chain uses TRBV2 with TRBJ1-5; 8 positions agree with TRBD1. The junction had 4 bases not matched to a gene; V was cut back by 6 bases and J by 3 bases. The CDR3 is made up of 14 amino acids. Germline lookup yields CDR1 SNHLY and CDR2 FYNNEI. CDR3 sequence (DNA): TGTGCCAGCAGGGGACAGGTTATCAATCAGCCCCAGCATTTT. It translates to CASRGQVINQPQHF.

This sequence joins TRBV23-1 and TRBJ2-2; maybe TRBD1 (7 bases). TRBV23-1 is designated an ORF whose function remains uncertain. V lost 3 bases and J 5 bases, leaving 16 bases between the germline ends. This CDR3 comprises 16 residues. The CDR3 is CASSQEGQHHTGELFF. CDR3 nucleotides: TGCGCCAGCAGTCAGGAGGGACAGCATCATACCGGGGAGCTGTTTTTT.

The gene calls are TRBV7-2 and TRBJ2-6; TRBD1 matches 9 bases. CDR3 size: 18 residues. Per germline, CDR1 SGHTA and CDR2 FQGNSA. With 5 bases clipped from V and 0 bases from J, the junction kept 8 bases outside the gene matches. Written as DNA, the CDR3 is TGTGCCAGCAGCCCGGCCGGGACAGGGCTCTCTGGGGCCAACGTCCTGACTTTC. Its protein is CASSPAGTGLSGANVLTF.

V is TRBV7-2 and J is TRBJ2-3; 16 bases are shared with TRBD2. Germline V gene data show CDR1 as SGHTA and CDR2 as FQGNSA. The CDR3 sequence is 16 residues long. Trimming took 5 bases from V and 5 from J; bases not matched to a gene: 4. The chain's CDR3 is CASSSGTSGGEDTQYF. The CDR3 nucleotides read TGTGCCAGCAGCAGTGGGACTAGCGGGGGGGAAGATACGCAGTATTTT.

The chain couples TRBV5-5 to TRBJ2-7; 7 bases line up with TRBD1. Losses at the gene ends were 5 bases for V and 7 bases for J; bases not matched to a gene: 12. This CDR3 has 14 residues. Germline lookup yields CDR1 SGHKS and CDR2 YYEKEE (reference sequence). CDR3 DNA sequence: TGTGCCAGCAGGTCCGGGACAGCCCTGGGGGAGCAGTACTTC. It translates to CASRSGTALGEQYF. The entire variable domain, with the rest obtained from reference TRBV5-5 and TRBJ2-7, is as follows: DAGVTQSPTHLIKTRGQQVTLRCSPISGHKSVSWYQQVLGQGPQFIFQYYEKEERGRGNFPDRFSARQFPNYSSELNVNALLLGDSALYLCASRSGTALGEQYFGPGTRLTVT.

This chain uses TRBV11-2 with TRBJ1-1; 7 nucleotides align to TRBD1. CDR1 is SGHAT and CDR2 is FQNNGV in the germline V gene. V shed 1 base, J shed 9 bases, and the junction held 5 bases outside the gene matches. The length of the CDR3 is 13 residues. The CDR3 loop is CASSLARGAKAFF. DNA of the CDR3: TGTGCCAGCAGCTTAGCCAGGGGGGCGAAAGCTTTCTTT.

V usage is TRBV7-9 and J usage is TRBJ2-5; a weak D match, TRBD1 (6 bases). Trimming removed 4 bases at V and 4 bases at J, with 19 bases between. This CDR3 has 16 residues. Per germline, CDR1 SEHNR and CDR2 FQNEAQ (reference sequence). The chain's CDR3 is CASSSSQGFRLETQYF. The CDR3 coding sequence is TGTGCCAGCAGCTCGTCCCAGGGGTTTAGACTAGAGACCCAGTACTTC.